The 15 T cell receptor beta chains reported below all come from one sample, sequenced in a study of CD8+CD57+ T cells in acquired aplastic anemia. Whoever was chosen for sequencing had shown CD8+CD57+ cell expansion by flow cytometry. Genomic DNA constituted the template upon which TCR beta VDJ and CDR3 profiling was performed. TCRdb independently ran MiXCR on the reads; one entry per CDR3 protein. The repertoire holds 300,000 or so distinct CDR3 sequences, with 45% to 65% as singletons. The sequenced material came from sorted CD4+, CD8+, or CD8+CD57+ T cells (not recorded which) from PBMCs. The source is a human donor with aplastic anemia.

This clonotype has at least ten counts. This chain links TRBV6-5 with TRBJ2-2; D possibly corresponds to TRBD2 (5 bases). CDR3 length equals 15 residues. Germline V gives CDR1 MNHEY, CDR2 SVGAGI. Trimming left V 7 bases short and J 0 bases short, with 12 bases between. The CDR3 sequence is CASKRSSANTGELFF. DNA for the CDR3: TGTGCCAGCAAGCGGAGCAGCGCGAACACCGGGGAGCTGTTTTTT.

This clonotype was counted between two and nine times. This chain uses TRBV19 with TRBJ2-2; D gene unclear. The CDR3 loop spans 14 amino acids. CDR1 LNHDA and CDR2 SQIVND come from the germline V gene (reference sequence). Trimming removed 0 bases from V and 8 bases from J, with 10 bases in between. The DNA of the CDR3 is TGTGCCAGTAGTATAGATCTCGCAGCTGGGGAGCTGTTTTTT. It yields the protein CASSIDLAAGELFF. Full variable domain (missing parts from reference TRBV19 and TRBJ2-2): DGGITQSPKYLFRKEGQNVTLSCEQNLNHDAMYWYRQDPGQGLRLIYYSQIVNDFQKGDIAEGYSVSREKKESFPLTVTSAQKNPTAFYLCASSIDLAAGELFFGEGSRLTVL.

In nucleotides, the CDR3 is TGTGCCAGCAAAGTCATAGCTGCAACTAATGAAAAACTGTTTTTT. It yields the protein CASKVIAATNEKLFF. This chain links TRBV2 with TRBJ1-4; the D is unclear. CDR1 is SNHLY, CDR2 FYNNEI, per germline. The CDR3 length is 15 residues. V lost 7 bases to trimming and J lost 0 bases, with 12 bases between them.

There are many counts of this clonotype. The rearrangement joins TRBV20-1 to TRBJ1-2; D perhaps matches TRBD1 (5 bases). Germline lookup yields CDR1 DFQATT and CDR2 SNEGSKA (reference sequence). V dropped 0 bases and J dropped 0 bases, with 17 bases sitting between them. The CDR3 contains 17 residues. The CDR3 region is CSARDQPGPSSNYGYTF. Here the CDR3 DNA reads TGCAGTGCTAGAGATCAACCGGGACCTTCTTCTAACTATGGCTACACCTTC.

The table lists this clonotype with many counts. The chain uses TRBV9 and TRBJ1-3, with a tentative D call TRBD1 (5 bases). This CDR3 region has 14 residues. The germline gives CDR1 SGDLS, CDR2 YYNGEE. V was shortened by 2 bases and J by 4 bases, with 10 bases between the two germline ends. This CDR3 is CASSVGREGNTIYF. DNA for the CDR3: TGTGCCAGCAGCGTGGGCAGGGAAGGAAACACCATATATTTT.

The CDR3 sequence is CSARDLRGGDSYEQYF. The CDR3 DNA is TGCAGTGCTAGAGATCTCCGCGGGGGTGACTCCTACGAGCAGTACTTC. J is TRBJ2-7 and V is TRBV20-1; TRBD2 agrees at 7 bases. Trimming removed 0 bases from V and 0 bases from J; junction bases left unmatched: 8. CDR3 length equals 16 residues. Germline CDR1 DFQATT, CDR2 SNEGSKA (reference sequence).

About this clonotype: A much larger clone sits a single nucleotide away, making a read error possible. The chain recombines TRBV6-5 with TRBJ2-7, with D possibly being TRBD1 (6 bases). Germline V gives CDR1 MNHEY, CDR2 SVGAGI. This CDR3 is 15 amino acids long. The CDR3 nucleotides are TGTGCCAACAGTTTTGGGGGCCTACCCCCCCACGAGCAGTACTTC. Its translation is CANSFGGLPPHEQYF.

This clonotype has at least ten counts. This chain links TRBV6-1 with TRBJ2-5, with 7 bases fitting TRBD2. The germline CDR1 and CDR2 sequences are MNHNS and SASEGT. The V segment lost 11 bases and the J segment 4 bases; nucleotides outside the gene matches: 7. There are 12 residues in the CDR3. The CDR3 DNA reads TGTGCCGCGGGAGTTTTTGGAGAGACCCAGTACTTC. Translating gives CAAGVFGETQYF.

This clonotype was seen a few times. The J gene is TRBJ1-3, the V gene TRBV10-3; D is possibly TRBD1 (5 bases). The CDR3 runs 14 residues. V was clipped by 4 bases and J by 1 base, with 8 bases between them. From germline, CDR1 is ENHRY and CDR2 SYGVKD. The CDR3 bases are TGTGCCATCAGTGGGGACGGGTCTGGAAACACCATATATTTT. Translating it yields CAISGDGSGNTIYF.

The chain is built from TRBV19 and TRBJ2-7, with 13 bases lining up with TRBD2. J gave up 4 bases and V 3 bases, and 9 bases lay outside the gene matches. This CDR3 region has 17 residues. Germline values: CDR1 LNHDA, CDR2 SQIVND (reference sequence). Written as DNA, the CDR3 is TGTGCCAGTAGTATTGTTAGACTAGCGGGAGGTCTTTACGAGCAGTACTTC. It is translated as CASSIVRLAGGLYEQYF.

This clonotype was found a few times. The J gene is TRBJ2-7, the V gene TRBV29-1; a weak D match, TRBD1 (6 bases). Germline V gene data show CDR1 as SQVTM and CDR2 as ANQGSEA. The CDR3 loop spans 12 amino acids. Trimming took off 3 bases at V and 5 bases at J, with 11 bases between the two ends. The CDR3 DNA follows: TGCAGCGTTGAGGGGGCGGTCAACGAGCAGTACTTC. It yields the protein CSVEGAVNEQYF.

V and J are TRBV5-1 and TRBJ2-1, with 7 bases that match TRBD2. Germline V lookup: CDR1 SGHRS, CDR2 YFSETQ. CDR3 length equals 16 residues. V was clipped by 3 bases and J by 0 bases; unmatched bases: 6. Here the CDR3 reads CASSWEGWGSYNEQFF. The CDR3 DNA reads TGCGCCAGCAGCTGGGAGGGTTGGGGCTCCTACAATGAGCAGTTCTTC.

The chain couples TRBV4-1 to TRBJ2-7; 7 nucleotides line up with TRBD1. CDR3 length: 13 amino acids. V lost 2 bases and J lost 3; bases outside the gene matches: 1. The germline V gene has CDR1 MGHRA and CDR2 YSYEKL. CDR3 DNA: TGCGCCAGCAGCCAACCAGGGGGCTACGAGCAGTACTTC. Translated, it gives CASSQPGGYEQYF.

The CDR3 DNA reads TGTGCCAGCAGCACCGGTCGGGGGGAGACCTACGAGCAGTACTTC. Amino acids: CASSTGRGETYEQYF. The chain has TRBV7-3 and TRBJ2-7, with 7 bases fitting TRBD2. From germline, CDR1 is SGHTA and CDR2 FQGTGA. Losses at the gene ends were 5 bases for V and 2 bases for J; bases not matched to a gene: 9. The CDR3 has 15 residues.

To note about this clonotype: Germline is not matched at one junction end, which may reflect a read error. The CDR3 loop is CASKTGTGGSYNGQFF. The CDR3, as DNA: TGTGCCAGCAAAACAGGTACAGGGGGCTCCTACAATGGGCAGTTCTTC. V is TRBV6-1 and J is TRBJ2-1; TRBD1 agrees at 9 bases. Germline loops: CDR1 MNHNS, CDR2 SASEGT. The CDR3 runs to 16 residues.